These 15 T cell receptor beta chains came from one sample sequenced in a study of cytomegalovirus exposure and HLA in healthy donors. This PCR relied on a set of 60 Vbeta primers and 13 Jbeta primers. Clones were sequenced by immunoSEQ multiplex PCR, and TCRdb holds only the in-frame ones, with some missing. The sample carries around 190,000 clones, about 80% recorded once. Sequencing was carried out using PBMCs. The source is a man aged 25-45 years in good health and CMV-seronegative.

This clone was found a few times. The gene calls are TRBV15 and TRBJ1-3, with D perhaps TRBD1 (6 bases). Germline CDR1 is LNHNV and CDR2 is YYDKDF (reference sequence). V was cut by 0 bases and J by 0 bases, with 12 bases left in between. CDR3 length equals 17 residues. The CDR3 protein is CATSRDSRGTSGNTIYF. The CDR3 region has the DNA TGTGCCACCAGCAGAGATTCAAGGGGGACCTCTGGAAACACCATATATTTT.

V gene TRBV4-1 combines with J gene TRBJ2-7, with TRBD2 matching over 15 bases. Trimming cost V 0 bases and J 7 bases; bases outside gene matches: 4. The CDR3 totals 16 residues. Germline V gene sequence: CDR1 MGHRA, CDR2 YSYEKL. The CDR3 bases are TGCGCCAGCAGCCAAGATCTCGGACTAGCGGGAGGGGAGCAGTACTTC. Translation gives CASSQDLGLAGGEQYF.

This CDR3 is CASSFGKSGNTIYF. The CDR3 DNA reads as TGCGCCAGCAGCTTCGGTAAATCTGGAAACACCATATATTTT. The chain joins TRBV5-1 to TRBJ1-3, with no clear D. Germline V lookup: CDR1 SGHRS, CDR2 YFSETQ. This CDR3 spans 14 amino acids. Trimming took 2 bases from V and 1 from J, leaving 7 bases between them.

The rearrangement uses TRBV19 and TRBJ2-5, with D possibly matching TRBD2 (5 bases). The CDR3 is 12 amino acids. CDR1 and CDR2 from the germline V gene are LNHDA and SQIVND (reference sequence). V was clipped by 2 bases and J by 4 bases, with 5 bases between them. The CDR3 coding sequence is TGTGCCAGTAGTATACGGGGAGAGACCCAGTACTTC. Translation: CASSIRGETQYF.

On this clone: Mismatch with germline at one junction end may stem from a read error. The CDR3: CASRLSARGNTEAFF. The CDR3, as DNA: TGTGCCAGCAGGTTATCAGCCAGGGGGAACACTGAAGCTTTCTTT. The V call is TRBV27, the J call TRBJ1-1; D might be TRBD1 (6 bases). CDR1 and CDR2 (germline): MNHEY, SMNVEV (reference sequence). This CDR3 has 15 residues.

V and J are TRBV11-3 and TRBJ1-6; 9 bases are a match to TRBD1. Losses at the gene ends were 1 base for V and 10 bases for J; bases not matched to a gene: 2. Germline CDR1 SGHNT, CDR2 YENEEA. The CDR3 is 14 amino acids. The DNA for the CDR3 is TGTGCCAGCAGCTTAGGACAGGGGGGGTCACCCCTCCACTTT. This sequence encodes CASSLGQGGSPLHF. Using reference TRBV11-3 and TRBJ1-6 for the parts outside the CDR3, the full variable domain is EAGVVQSPRYKIIEKKQPVAFWCNPISGHNTLYWYLQNLGQGPELLIRYENEEAVDDSQLPKDRFSAERLKGVDSTLKIQPAELGDSAVYLCASSLGQGGSPLHFGNGTRLTVT.

The count of this clone is one. The chain combines TRBV14 with TRBJ2-5, with D possibly matching TRBD2 (6 bases). Germline CDR1 is SGHDN and CDR2 is FVKESK. With 2 bases removed from V and 7 bases from J, the gap between germline ends came to 14 bases. The CDR3 has 14 residues. The CDR3 sequence: CASSQIPGRGTQYF. In DNA, the CDR3 is TGTGCCAGCAGCCAAATCCCGGGGCGGGGGACCCAGTACTTC.

The CDR3 loop reads CASSFGGYNEKLFF. DNA for the CDR3: TGTGCCAGCAGTTTCGGGGGATATAATGAAAAACTGTTTTTT. This chain links TRBV27 with TRBJ1-4; possible D gene TRBD1, 5 bases. CDR1 MNHEY and CDR2 SMNVEV come from the germline V gene (reference sequence). Between the trimmed V and J ends, which lost 3 bases and 4 bases, there was a span of 9 bases. The CDR3 covers 14 residues.

V usage is TRBV5-1 and J usage is TRBJ2-7, with TRBD2 matching 7 bases. J gave up 3 bases and V 4 bases, and 10 bases lay outside the gene matches. This CDR3 has 15 amino acids. Germline V gene data show CDR1 as SGHRS and CDR2 as YFSETQ. In DNA form, the CDR3 reads TGCGCCAGCAGCCCCGGGGGGACTGGGCTCTACGAGCAGTACTTC. Translation gives CASSPGGTGLYEQYF.

The V and J genes are TRBV9 and TRBJ2-7, with a weak D call TRBD2 (6 bases). The CDR3 length is 16 residues. Trimming left V 4 bases short and J 3 bases short, with 20 bases between. Germline assignment: CDR1 SGDLS and CDR2 YYNGEE. CDR3: CASSRTSTIADYEQYF. CDR3 nucleotides: TGTGCCAGCAGCCGAACCTCAACGATAGCGGACTACGAGCAGTACTTC.

The V gene is TRBV7-2, the J gene TRBJ2-7, with TRBD2 matching over 8 bases. Unmatched junction bases numbered 7, after V lost 4 bases and J lost 2 bases. The CDR3 has 15 amino acids. Germline CDR1 is SGHTA and CDR2 is FQGNSA. The CDR3, as DNA: TGTGCCAGCAGCTCAAGCGGGGGCTTCACCTACGAGCAGTACTTC. Its translation is CASSSSGGFTYEQYF.

The chain joins TRBV28 to TRBJ2-7; D perhaps matches TRBD1 (5 bases). Germline V gene sequence: CDR1 MDHEN, CDR2 SYDVKM. With 7 bases removed from V and 1 base from J, the gap between germline ends came to 20 bases. The CDR3 loop spans 16 amino acids. For the CDR3, the DNA is TGTGCCAGCACTACCTCATCAGGGTCACTATCCTACGAGCAGTACTTC. It is translated as CASTTSSGSLSYEQYF.

This clone was recorded once. This chain uses TRBV11-3 with TRBJ2-5, with a tentative D call TRBD1 (6 bases). In germline, CDR1 is SGHNT, CDR2 YENEEA. This CDR3 has 15 residues. Between the trimmed V and J ends, which lost 5 bases and 2 bases, there was a span of 15 bases. Here the CDR3 DNA reads TGTGCCAGCAGCCCGACCCCCCAGGGGCAAGAGACCCAGTACTTC. It is translated as CASSPTPQGQETQYF.

This clone was detected many times. V is TRBV5-4 and J is TRBJ1-3, with D perhaps matching TRBD1 (6 bases). The CDR3 spans 15 residues. The germline V and J ends were trimmed by 4 bases and 0 bases, with 11 bases remaining between them. Germline assignment: CDR1 SGHNT and CDR2 YYREEE (reference sequence). CDR3 bases: TGTGCCAGCAGCGCCGACAGGAGCTCTGGAAACACCATATATTTT. Translated, it gives CASSADRSSGNTIYF.

The V and J genes are TRBV28 and TRBJ2-7, with 8 bases fitting TRBD2. Germline V lookup: CDR1 MDHEN, CDR2 SYDVKM. This CDR3 is built from 12 residues. CDR3 region: CGSGGRAYEQYF. The DNA for the CDR3 is TGTGGGAGCGGGGGCCGTGCCTACGAGCAGTACTTC.